This TCR beta chain was sequenced in a study of shared clonotypes between healthy human individuals. Clones were sequenced by immunoSEQ multiplex PCR, and TCRdb holds only the in-frame ones, with some missing. The table has roughly 760,000 clones, roughly 70% seen once; the top ten hold over 1.5%. In the CD4+ fraction, cells were divided into CD45RA+ naive and CD45RA-negative memory subsets. Germline V gives CDR1 MNHEY, CDR2 SVGAGI. V lost 4 bases and J lost 3; bases outside the gene matches: 4. The CDR3 is 16 amino acids. The table lists this clone with many counts. The identical CDR3 is also encoded by other nucleotide sequences in the sample.

Input material: memory CD4+ T cells sorted from blood. Indicated subset: CD45RA-negative fraction. This TCR came from a young woman in good health. The V gene is TRBV6-5, the J gene TRBJ2-2; 11 bases are shared with TRBD2. CDR3 sequence: CASSSLAGGDTGELFF. In DNA, the CDR3 is TGTGCCAGCAGTTCATTAGCGGGAGGGGACACCGGGGAGCTGTTTTTT.